What follows are 32 T cell receptor beta chains derived from one specimen sequenced in a study of T cell repertoires in cytomegalovirus infection. TCRdb processed the reads anew with MiXCR; each CDR3 protein has one entry. The sample lists approximately 470,000 distinct CDR3 sequences; roughly 42% were seen once. Their cognate antigens are unknown. Sequencing was performed on cultured PBMCs, taken from culture after CMV antigen stimulation. The origin of the receptors is a human donor in good health (CMV status not recorded). Some clones in this sample may be carry-over from other donors' samples.

This clonotype showed up just a few times. V is TRBV7-2 and J is TRBJ2-1, with TRBD2 identical over 9 bases. CDR1 and CDR2 (germline): SGHTA, FQGNSA. The CDR3 contains 14 residues. V shed 7 bases, J shed 7 bases, and the junction held 8 bases outside the gene matches. The CDR3: CASTWASGENEQFF. The CDR3 DNA reads as TGTGCCAGCACTTGGGCTAGCGGGGAGAATGAGCAGTTCTTC.

The genes are TRBV19 and TRBJ1-4; D is unclear. The CDR3 contains 15 residues. The germline CDR1 and CDR2 sequences are LNHDA and SQIVND (reference sequence). Between the trimmed V and J ends, which lost 5 bases and 4 bases, there was a span of 14 bases. The CDR3 nucleotides read TGTGCCAGTAGTCCAGCGGGAGCCCTTAATGAAAAACTGTTTTTT. Translating gives CASSPAGALNEKLFF.

The V call is TRBV6-2 or TRBV6-3, the J call TRBJ1-5; D perhaps matches TRBD1 (5 bases). The CDR3 totals 13 residues. CDR1 MNHEY and CDR2 SVGEGT come from the germline V gene. The ends were cut back, 7 bases at V and 6 bases at J, with 13 bases in the middle. CDR3 in amino acids: CASTVGGTQPQHF. The DNA for the CDR3 is TGTGCCAGCACCGTTGGGGGTACTCAGCCCCAGCATTTT.

The chain recombines TRBV15 with TRBJ2-7, with no clear D. The CDR3 consists of 13 residues. The V end lost 0 bases, the J end lost 5 bases, and 8 bases lay between the germline ends. In germline, CDR1 is LNHNV, CDR2 YYDKDF (reference sequence). For the CDR3, the DNA is TGTGCCACCAGCAGAGACTTGGGCGACGAGCAGTACTTC. Translating gives CATSRDLGDEQYF.

This chain joins TRBV12-3 or TRBV12-4 and TRBJ1-1; D is ambiguous. The V end was cut by 3 bases, the J end by 1 base, with 15 bases between. This CDR3 has 16 residues. CDR3 bases: TGTGCCAGCAGTTTGACGCCGGCCGGTCGGAACACTGAAGCTTTCTTT. As protein: CASSLTPAGRNTEAFF.

V is TRBV7-9 and J is TRBJ2-2; maybe TRBD1 (6 bases). The CDR3 is 15 residues long. Germline loops: CDR1 SEHNR, CDR2 FQNEAQ (reference sequence). V was clipped by 4 bases and J by 4 bases, with 13 bases between them. In DNA, the CDR3 is TGTGCCAGCAGCTCCAGACAGGCGGGCACCGGGGAGCTGTTTTTT. Its translation: CASSSRQAGTGELFF. Together with reference TRBV7-9 and TRBJ2-2, the CDR3 gives the full variable domain: DTGVSQNPRHKITKRGQNVTFRCDPISEHNRLYWYRQTLGQGPEFLTYFQNEAQLEKSRLLSDRFSAERPKGSFSTLEIQRTEQGDSAMYLCASSSRQAGTGELFFGEGSRLTVL.

This clonotype was seen once. This sequence joins TRBV24-1 and TRBJ2-1; the match to TRBD2 covers 10 bases. Per germline, CDR1 KGHDR and CDR2 SFDVKD. Trimming at V came to 6 bases and at J to 6 bases, leaving 7 bases not matched to a gene. This CDR3 comprises 15 residues. The DNA of the CDR3 is TGTGCCACCAGTAGCGGGAGGGGGCCGGGCAATGAGCAGTTCTTC. Protein: CATSSGRGPGNEQFF.

This clonotype came up a few times. The chain combines TRBV7-2 with TRBJ1-1; D is undetermined. Trimming left V 4 bases short and J 2 bases short, with 8 bases between. CDR1 is SGHTA and CDR2 is FQGNSA in the germline V gene. The CDR3 consists of 13 residues. CDR3 sequence reads: CASSYARNTEAFF. CDR3 DNA sequence: TGTGCCAGCAGCTACGCCAGAAACACTGAAGCTTTCTTT.

This clonotype was observed a few times. The chain is built from TRBV7-6 and TRBJ2-5; 11 nucleotides align to TRBD2. Looked up from germline, CDR1 is SGHVS and CDR2 is FNYEAQ. V was clipped by 4 bases and J by 6 bases; unmatched bases: 7. CDR3 size: 15 residues. In nucleotides, the CDR3 is TGTGCCAGCAGCTCATTAGCGGGGGGGCCGAAGACCCAGTACTTC. As protein: CASSSLAGGPKTQYF.

This sequence joins TRBV2 and TRBJ1-5, with D unresolved. The CDR3 sequence is 15 residues long. The V end lost 2 bases, the J end lost 4 bases, and 12 bases lay between the germline ends. The germline gives CDR1 SNHLY, CDR2 FYNNEI. The CDR3 loop is CASSELYSGNQPQHF. In DNA form, the CDR3 reads TGTGCCAGCAGTGAACTATACAGTGGTAATCAGCCCCAGCATTTT.

This clonotype was recorded a few times. The V gene is TRBV7-2, the J gene TRBJ2-1; D not resolved. V was cut by 3 bases and J by 5 bases, with 14 bases left in between. The germline CDR1 and CDR2 sequences are SGHTA and FQGNSA. The CDR3 contains 15 residues. As DNA, the CDR3 is TGTGCCAGCAGCTTGCTGGCCCCGCGACACAATGAGCAGTTCTTC. This encodes CASSLLAPRHNEQFF.

The chain recombines TRBV5-1 with TRBJ2-5, with D perhaps matching TRBD1 (6 bases). CDR3 size: 19 residues. Germline V gives CDR1 SGHRS, CDR2 YFSETQ. Trimming removed 0 bases from V and 2 bases from J, with 23 bases in between. This CDR3 is CASSLALIGLGAQQETQYF. In nucleotides, the CDR3 is TGCGCCAGCAGCTTGGCCCTAATAGGGCTGGGGGCGCAACAAGAGACCCAGTACTTC.

V and J are TRBV11-2 and TRBJ2-2; D is unresolved. Germline V lookup: CDR1 SGHAT, CDR2 FQNNGV. Trimming pared 7 bases from V and 7 bases from J, leaving 10 bases between. CDR3 length equals 12 residues. The chain's CDR3 is CASTLRVGELFF. CDR3 nucleotides: TGTGCCAGCACCCTAAGGGTCGGGGAGCTGTTTTTT.

This chain connects TRBV19 to TRBJ1-2, with D possibly being TRBD1 (5 bases). Germline assignment: CDR1 LNHDA and CDR2 SQIVND (reference sequence). The CDR3 is made up of 15 amino acids. With 1 base removed from V and 8 bases from J, the gap between germline ends came to 17 bases. This CDR3 is CASSIVRGSSEGYTF. In DNA, the CDR3 is TGTGCCAGTAGTATAGTCCGGGGGTCCTCGGAAGGCTACACCTTC.

This sequence joins TRBV25-1 and TRBJ2-6, with D perhaps TRBD2 (5 bases). Deletions cut 2 bases from V and 2 bases from J, with 13 bases between. Germline CDR1 reads MGHDK; CDR2 reads SYGVNS. The CDR3 covers 17 residues. CDR3 sequence: CASSEERTGPGANVLTF. The CDR3 region has the DNA TGTGCCAGCAGTGAAGAGAGGACTGGTCCTGGGGCCAACGTCCTGACTTTC.

CDR3 in DNA: TGTGCCAGCAGCTTAGGAGCAGGGAATAATTCACCCCTCCACTTT. Its protein is CASSLGAGNNSPLHF. The gene calls are TRBV11-2 and TRBJ1-6; TRBD1 is a possible D gene (5 bases). CDR1 SGHAT and CDR2 FQNNGV come from the germline V gene. The germline V and J ends were trimmed by 1 base and 5 bases, with 9 bases remaining between them. The CDR3 has 15 amino acids.

The chain carries TRBV5-6 and TRBJ1-5, with TRBD1 as a possible D gene (6 bases). V lost 0 bases to trimming and J lost 5 bases, with 12 bases between them. The CDR3 has 15 amino acids. Germline V gene lookup returns CDR1 SGHDT and CDR2 YYEEEE. The CDR3, as DNA: TGTGCCAGCAGCTTGGGGGGGCTCGGACATCAGCCCCAGCATTTT. The encoded protein is CASSLGGLGHQPQHF.

The chain links TRBV6-2 or TRBV6-3 to TRBJ2-7; possibly TRBD2 for D (6 bases). Trimming removed 6 bases at V and 4 bases at J, with 16 bases between. Germline V gives CDR1 MNHEY, CDR2 SVGEGT. The CDR3 covers 14 residues. The CDR3 region is CASSRGTSPYEQYF. The CDR3 nucleotides are TGTGCCAGCAGCCGTGGGACTTCGCCGTACGAGCAGTACTTC.

The count of this clonotype is one. This rearrangement joins TRBV5-1 to TRBJ2-3; 11 nucleotides align to TRBD2. Germline CDR1 is SGHRS and CDR2 is YFSETQ. V shed 0 bases and J 6 bases; nucleotides not matched to a gene: 6. The CDR3 extends over 16 amino acids. The CDR3 DNA reads TGCGCCAGCAGCTTGGAACTAGCGGGAGTCGTGGATACGCAGTATTTT. It yields the protein CASSLELAGVVDTQYF.

The chain joins TRBV29-1 to TRBJ1-2; weak D call: TRBD1 (6 bases). The germline V and J ends were trimmed by 7 bases and 9 bases, with 15 bases remaining between them. The V gene's germline CDR1 is SQVTM and CDR2 ANQGSEA. The CDR3 spans 11 residues. The CDR3 reads CSGEQGARYTF. The CDR3 coding sequence is TGCAGCGGGGAACAGGGTGCGCGCTACACCTTC.

This chain links TRBV28 with TRBJ1-4, with D possibly matching TRBD1 (5 bases). The ends were cut back, 3 bases at V and 3 bases at J, with 11 bases in the middle. This CDR3 is built from 15 residues. The germline CDR1 and CDR2 sequences are MDHEN and SYDVKM. The CDR3 coding sequence is TGTGCCAGCAGTTTGGGGGGTAACGCTAATGAAAAACTGTTTTTT. Protein: CASSLGGNANEKLFF.

The chain combines TRBV28 with TRBJ2-3, with D perhaps matching TRBD2 (6 bases). CDR1 and CDR2 from the germline V gene are MDHEN and SYDVKM. The CDR3 is made up of 12 amino acids. Deletions cut 6 bases from V and 14 bases from J, with 18 bases between. The CDR3 DNA sequence: TGTGCCAGCAGACTGGCGGACTACCCCTTGTATTTT. This gives the protein CASRLADYPLYF.

A few counts support this clonotype. CDR3 loop: CASSQEDRAVRAFF. Written as DNA, the CDR3 is TGCGCCAGCAGCCAAGAGGACAGGGCCGTGAGGGCTTTCTTT. The chain is built from TRBV4-1 and TRBJ1-1, with 8 bases lining up with TRBD1. V lost 0 bases and J lost 11; bases outside the gene matches: 8. The CDR3 length is 14 residues. CDR1 MGHRA and CDR2 YSYEKL come from the germline V gene.

This clonotype has just a few counts. The CDR3 nucleotides are TGTGCCAGCAGCTTGGCCTTGGAGGGATCGGGCTACGAGCAGTACTTC. Translating gives CASSLALEGSGYEQYF. The chain has TRBV5-6 and TRBJ2-7; D is perhaps TRBD2 (6 bases). Trimming took off 0 bases at V and 3 bases at J, with 16 bases between the two ends. The CDR3 runs 16 residues. Looked up from germline, CDR1 is SGHDT and CDR2 is YYEEEE. Based on the CDR3 plus reference TRBV5-6 and TRBJ2-7, the full variable domain is DAGVTQSPTHLIKTRGQQVTLRCSPKSGHDTVSWYQQALGQGPQFIFQYYEEEERQRGNFPDRFSGHQFPNYSSELNVNALLLGDSALYLCASSLALEGSGYEQYFGPGTRLTVT.

This clonotype has just a few counts. CDR3 nucleotide sequence: TGTGCCAGCAGTACCAAACGGGAGGGCCACGAGCAGTACTTC. This translates into CASSTKREGHEQYF. V gene TRBV7-2 combines with J gene TRBJ2-7; 8 nucleotides line up with TRBD2. Germline V lookup: CDR1 SGHTA, CDR2 FQGNSA. After removal of 6 bases from V and 5 bases from J, the junction contained 9 bases not matched to a gene. This CDR3 comprises 14 residues.

This clonotype was observed a handful of times. V is TRBV6-1 and J is TRBJ1-1, with TRBD1 matching over 7 bases. V gave up 3 bases and J gave up 3 bases; unmatched junction bases: 7. The CDR3 is made up of 15 amino acids. Looked up from germline, CDR1 is MNHNS and CDR2 is SASEGT. The CDR3 DNA sequence: TGTGCCAGCAGTGAGGGGACAGCAGGGTACACTGAAGCTTTCTTT. This sequence encodes CASSEGTAGYTEAFF.

The J gene is TRBJ1-1, the V gene TRBV11-3; a weak D match, TRBD1 (5 bases). Between the trimmed V and J ends, which lost 4 bases and 1 base, there was a span of 16 bases. CDR1 and CDR2 from the germline V gene are SGHNT and YENEEA. This CDR3 is built from 16 residues. The chain's CDR3 is CASSYRGPTGNTEAFF. DNA for the CDR3: TGTGCCAGCAGCTATCGGGGACCAACAGGGAACACTGAAGCTTTCTTT.

V and J are TRBV15 and TRBJ2-2, with D possibly being TRBD1 (6 bases). Trimming cost V 4 bases and J 7 bases, with 10 bases left between them. This CDR3 has 13 residues. Germline V gene data show CDR1 as LNHNV and CDR2 as YYDKDF (reference sequence). The chain's CDR3 is CATSNTGFGELFF. DNA of the CDR3: TGTGCCACCAGCAACACAGGGTTCGGGGAGCTGTTTTTT. Full variable domain (rest looked up from reference TRBV15 and TRBJ2-2): DAMVIQNPRYQVTQFGKPVTLSCSQTLNHNVMYWYQQKSSQAPKLLFHYYDKDFNNEADTPDNFQSRRPNTSFCFLDIRSPGLGDTAMYLCATSNTGFGELFFGEGSRLTVL.

The rearrangement links TRBV23-1 to TRBJ2-5; 9 bases map to TRBD1. TRBV23-1 is designated an ORF whose function remains uncertain. This CDR3 is built from 21 residues. Germline trimming cut 0 bases from V and 1 base from J; bases unmatched to any gene: 18. This CDR3 is CASSQSLRNGTGCCFQETQYF. CDR3 nucleotide sequence: TGCGCCAGCAGTCAATCCCTCCGGAACGGGACAGGGTGCTGTTTCCAAGAGACCCAGTACTTC.

This clonotype came up a few times. The chain couples TRBV7-2 to TRBJ2-7; no definite D call. V lost 4 bases and J 5 bases, leaving 12 bases between the germline ends. Per germline, CDR1 SGHTA and CDR2 FQGNSA. There are 13 residues in the CDR3. CDR3 sequence reads: CASSSYKADEQYF. CDR3 nucleotide sequence: TGTGCCAGCAGCTCGTACAAGGCTGACGAGCAGTACTTC.

This chain links TRBV28 with TRBJ2-5, with 11 bases aligning to TRBD1. The V gene's germline CDR1 is MDHEN and CDR2 SYDVKM. J was trimmed by 4 bases and V by 6 bases; bases with no gene match: 7. This CDR3 spans 15 amino acids. The CDR3 loop reads CASRPADRGLETQYF. DNA of the CDR3: TGTGCCAGCAGACCCGCGGACAGGGGGCTAGAGACCCAGTACTTC. The complete variable domain, with remaining parts taken from reference TRBV28 and TRBJ2-5, reads DVKVTQSSRYLVKRTGEKVFLECVQDMDHENMFWYRQDPGLGLRLIYFSYDVKMKEKGDIPEGYSVSREKKERFSLILESASTNQTSMYLCASRPADRGLETQYFGPGTRLLVL.

The rearrangement joins TRBV7-2 to TRBJ2-7; 9 positions agree with TRBD1. J lost 3 bases, V lost 5 bases, and 14 bases had no gene match. The CDR3 is 17 amino acids. Germline V gene sequence: CDR1 SGHTA, CDR2 FQGNSA. The CDR3 sequence: CASSGASGQGPYYEQYF. In DNA form, the CDR3 reads TGTGCCAGCAGCGGAGCCTCTGGACAGGGGCCATACTACGAGCAGTACTTC.